Listed here are 26 T cell receptor beta chains from one sample, sequenced in a study of cytomegalovirus exposure and HLA in healthy donors. The PCR made use of 60 Vbeta and 13 Jbeta primers. Repertoires were generated with immunoSEQ multiplex PCR, while TCRdb's copy carries only in-frame clones and drops some. The sample records 100,000 to 150,000 clones, roughly 70% being singletons. Sequences were obtained from PBMCs. The receptors were gathered from a man aged 40-49 years in good health and CMV-seropositive.

The J gene is TRBJ1-6, the V gene TRBV28, with D possibly matching TRBD1 (5 bases). CDR1 and CDR2 from the germline V gene are MDHEN and SYDVKM. Deletions cut 8 bases from V and 13 bases from J, with 6 bases between. CDR3 length: 9 amino acids. This CDR3 reads CASGAPLHF. In nucleotides, the CDR3 is TGTGCCAGCGGGGCGCCCCTCCACTTT.

The genes are TRBV13 and TRBJ2-4, with 13 nucleotides matching TRBD2. Germline V CDR1 and CDR2: PRHDT, FYEKMQ (reference sequence). The trim removed 4 bases at V and 6 bases at J, leaving 12 bases unmatched. The CDR3 is 18 residues long. The CDR3 protein is CASSSRAGTSGRGNIQYF. The CDR3 DNA reads as TGTGCCAGCAGCTCCCGCGCGGGTACTAGCGGGAGGGGAAACATTCAGTACTTC.

The chain carries TRBV4-2 and TRBJ2-5; a weak D match, TRBD2 (6 bases). Per germline, CDR1 LGHNA and CDR2 YNFKEQ. CDR3 size: 12 residues. Deletions cut 0 bases from V and 11 bases from J, with 10 bases between. DNA of the CDR3: TGTGCCAGCAGCCAAGATAATCGGGAGCAGTACTTC. Translated: CASSQDNREQYF.

The chain couples TRBV19 to TRBJ2-3; D unclear. Germline V lookup: CDR1 LNHDA, CDR2 SQIVND (reference sequence). CDR3 length equals 14 residues. The V gene lost 5 bases and the J gene lost 6 bases, with 15 bases spanning the gap. CDR3 in amino acids: CASSVPRGFDTQYF. The DNA of the CDR3 is TGTGCCAGTAGTGTCCCCCGTGGCTTCGATACGCAGTATTTT.

The CDR3 DNA sequence: TGCAGCGCCGCAGGGGGCGGCACTGAAGCTTTCTTT. Protein sequence: CSAAGGGTEAFF. This chain connects TRBV29-1 to TRBJ1-1; 8 positions agree with TRBD1. The CDR3 totals 12 residues. Germline V gene sequence: CDR1 SQVTM, CDR2 ANQGSEA. Trimming took 7 bases from V and 4 from J; bases not matched to a gene: 5.

The V call is TRBV25-1, the J call TRBJ1-5; D is unresolved. Trimming removed 5 bases at V and 4 bases at J, with 6 bases between. Germline CDR1 is MGHDK and CDR2 is SYGVNS. The CDR3 sequence is 12 residues long. CDR3 DNA sequence: TGTGCCAGCAGTTCTAATAATCAGCCCCAGCATTTT. It encodes CASSSNNQPQHF.

This chain uses TRBV29-1 with TRBJ1-5; D remains unclear. This CDR3 is built from 13 residues. Trimming removed 5 bases from V and 0 bases from J, with 8 bases in between. The germline CDR1 and CDR2 sequences are SQVTM and ANQGSEA. CDR3 DNA: TGCAGCGTTCAGGAAAATAGCAATCAGCCCCAGCATTTT. Its translation is CSVQENSNQPQHF.

Only a few counts were recorded for this clone. The CDR3 loop reads CASSQRSGAPTNEKLFF. CDR3 DNA: TGCGCCAGCAGCCAAAGGTCAGGGGCGCCAACTAATGAAAAACTGTTTTTT. This chain links TRBV4-1 with TRBJ1-4; D possibly corresponds to TRBD1 (6 bases). This CDR3 is 17 amino acids long. Between the trimmed V and J ends, which lost 2 bases and 0 bases, there was a span of 13 bases. The germline V gene has CDR1 MGHRA and CDR2 YSYEKL.

The chain is built from TRBV19 and TRBJ1-1; D not certain. V dropped 2 bases and J dropped 0 bases, with 4 bases sitting between them. The CDR3 has 13 residues. The germline CDR1 and CDR2 sequences are LNHDA and SQIVND (reference sequence). CDR3 sequence reads: CASSISVNTEAFF. The CDR3 DNA reads as TGTGCCAGTAGTATATCGGTGAACACTGAAGCTTTCTTT. The full variable domain, completed using reference TRBV19 and TRBJ1-1, is DGGITQSPKYLFRKEGQNVTLSCEQNLNHDAMYWYRQDPGQGLRLIYYSQIVNDFQKGDIAEGYSVSREKKESFPLTVTSAQKNPTAFYLCASSISVNTEAFFGQGTRLTVV.

V gene TRBV7-8 combines with J gene TRBJ2-1; 7 positions agree with TRBD2. After removal of 6 bases from V and 9 bases from J, the junction contained 8 bases not matched to a gene. The CDR3 contains 13 residues. Germline CDR1 is SGHVS and CDR2 is FQNEAQ. CDR3 protein: CASRPKSGAEQFF. The CDR3 DNA reads as TGTGCCAGCAGACCTAAGAGCGGGGCTGAGCAGTTCTTC.

This chain links TRBV14 with TRBJ2-7; D might be TRBD1 (5 bases). In germline, CDR1 is SGHDN, CDR2 FVKESK. V was trimmed by 4 bases and J by 2 bases, leaving 12 bases between them. There are 14 residues in the CDR3. DNA of the CDR3: TGTGCCAGCAGCCCGACAGCTACTACCTACGAGCAGTACTTC. It codes for CASSPTATTYEQYF.

This clone turned up a few times. The V call is TRBV19, the J call TRBJ2-1, with a weak D call TRBD2 (7 bases). This CDR3 has 13 residues. Germline-derived CDR1 and CDR2 are LNHDA and SQIVND (reference sequence). V lost 6 bases and J 6 bases, leaving 12 bases between the germline ends. The CDR3, as DNA: TGTGCCAGTAGCAGGGGCGGGAGCAATGAGCAGTTCTTC. This gives the protein CASSRGGSNEQFF.

The rearrangement joins TRBV19 to TRBJ1-6; D remains unclear. Trimming removed 11 bases from V and 8 bases from J, with 16 bases in between. The CDR3 has 13 residues. Germline V lookup: CDR1 LNHDA, CDR2 SQIVND (reference sequence). Written as DNA, the CDR3 is TGTGCCGAGACCCTGGGCGGGCATTCACCCCTCCACTTT. Amino acid sequence: CAETLGGHSPLHF.

The rearrangement links TRBV6-5 to TRBJ1-2; D possibly corresponds to TRBD1 (5 bases). The germline CDR1 and CDR2 sequences are MNHEY and SVGAGI. The CDR3 is 13 amino acids. Trimming left V 7 bases short and J 6 bases short, with 15 bases between. Here the CDR3 reads CASKLPSGHGYTF. The DNA of the CDR3 is TGTGCCAGCAAATTGCCCTCAGGGCATGGCTACACCTTC.

The chain uses TRBV28 and TRBJ1-5, with D perhaps TRBD1 (5 bases). Germline assignment: CDR1 MDHEN and CDR2 SYDVKM. Trimming took 5 bases from V and 3 from J, leaving 14 bases between them. CDR3 size: 15 residues. The CDR3 reads CASSLKDMVNQPQHF. DNA for the CDR3: TGTGCCAGCAGTCTCAAGGACATGGTCAATCAGCCCCAGCATTTT.

The chain employs TRBV27 and TRBJ2-7; D unresolved. The germline V gene has CDR1 MNHEY and CDR2 SMNVEV (reference sequence). The V end lost 3 bases, the J end lost 0 bases, and 6 bases lay between the germline ends. CDR3 length: 13 amino acids. CDR3 region: CASSFSISYEQYF. Here the CDR3 DNA reads TGTGCCAGCAGTTTTAGTATCTCCTACGAGCAGTACTTC.

The J gene is TRBJ1-5, the V gene TRBV28, with D maybe TRBD1 (5 bases). Deletions cut 7 bases from V and 3 bases from J, with 13 bases between. Germline CDR1 reads MDHEN; CDR2 reads SYDVKM. The length of the CDR3 is 14 residues. The CDR3 here is CASTPGGNNQPQHF. In nucleotides, the CDR3 is TGTGCCAGCACCCCGGGGGGAAACAATCAGCCCCAGCATTTT.

This chain uses TRBV13 with TRBJ1-5; D gene ambiguous. CDR3 length: 17 amino acids. V was trimmed by 5 bases and J by 0 bases, leaving 17 bases between them. Germline CDR1 reads PRHDT; CDR2 reads FYEKMQ (reference sequence). The CDR3 is CASSQTLGADSNQPQHF. Written as DNA, the CDR3 is TGTGCCAGCAGCCAAACCCTCGGCGCGGATAGCAATCAGCCCCAGCATTTT.

The V and J genes are TRBV29-1 and TRBJ2-7; TRBD1 matches at 9 bases. Germline V gene lookup returns CDR1 SQVTM and CDR2 ANQGSEA. The CDR3 spans 14 residues. V was pared by 7 bases and J by 5 bases, with 12 bases of the junction left unmatched. The CDR3 region has the DNA TGCAGCGCCGCTACCGGGACAGGGTACCACGAGCAGTACTTC. The encoded protein is CSAATGTGYHEQYF.

The DNA for the CDR3 is TGTGCCAGCAGCTTGGGAGCAAGCTCCTACGAGCAGTACTTC. Protein sequence: CASSLGASSYEQYF. This chain links TRBV11-2 with TRBJ2-7, with D possibly being TRBD2 (5 bases). Germline CDR1 SGHAT, CDR2 FQNNGV. CDR3 length: 14 residues. Between the trimmed V and J ends, which lost 3 bases and 0 bases, there was a span of 9 bases.

In this sample, this clone turned up once. CDR3 DNA: TGCGCCAGCAGCTTGGGCCCCACGGCTAGCGTCTACGAGCAGTACTTC. Amino acids: CASSLGPTASVYEQYF. The gene calls are TRBV5-1 and TRBJ2-7, with a weak D call TRBD2 (6 bases). This CDR3 has 16 amino acids. Germline V CDR1 and CDR2: SGHRS, YFSETQ. V was clipped by 0 bases and J by 3 bases, with 16 bases between them.

This chain uses TRBV2 with TRBJ1-4; D is uncertain. Trimming stripped 4 bases from V and 6 bases from J, with 15 bases between. CDR1 SNHLY and CDR2 FYNNEI come from the germline V gene. The CDR3 has 15 residues. This CDR3 reads CASSVSGITYEKLFF. DNA for the CDR3: TGTGCCAGCAGTGTCTCCGGGATAACCTATGAAAAACTGTTTTTT.

The V call is TRBV5-4, the J call TRBJ1-4, with 9 nucleotides matching TRBD1. Looked up from germline, CDR1 is SGHNT and CDR2 is YYREEE (reference sequence). J gave up 1 base and V 2 bases, and 3 bases lay outside the gene matches. The CDR3 spans 16 residues. The CDR3 DNA follows: TGTGCCAGCAGCTTCGACAGGGGGGTAACTAATGAAAAACTGTTTTTT. It translates to CASSFDRGVTNEKLFF.

The chain has TRBV5-1 and TRBJ2-2, with a weak D call TRBD2 (5 bases). The CDR3 sequence is 15 residues long. CDR1 is SGHRS and CDR2 is YFSETQ in the germline V gene. V was cut by 5 bases and J by 0 bases, with 11 bases left in between. The DNA of the CDR3 is TGCGCCAGCAGTCCGACGGGGTCGAACACCGGGGAGCTGTTTTTT. Translated: CASSPTGSNTGELFF.

The sample holds a few counts of this clone. CDR3 DNA sequence: TGTGCCAGCAGTGTCTCCGGGGGCTACACCTTC. This codes for CASSVSGGYTF. The chain is built from TRBV6-1 and TRBJ1-2; unclear D gene. The CDR3 sequence is 11 residues long. V lost 4 bases to trimming and J lost 8 bases, with 8 bases between them. From germline, CDR1 is MNHNS and CDR2 SASEGT.

The chain recombines TRBV28 with TRBJ1-2; the D gene is possibly TRBD1 (6 bases). The germline V gene has CDR1 MDHEN and CDR2 SYDVKM. The CDR3 extends over 12 amino acids. V lost 8 bases, J lost 5 bases, and 12 bases lay in between. CDR3 sequence (DNA): TGTGCCAGCCGTGGGGGCCAATATGGCTACACCTTC. It is translated as CASRGGQYGYTF.